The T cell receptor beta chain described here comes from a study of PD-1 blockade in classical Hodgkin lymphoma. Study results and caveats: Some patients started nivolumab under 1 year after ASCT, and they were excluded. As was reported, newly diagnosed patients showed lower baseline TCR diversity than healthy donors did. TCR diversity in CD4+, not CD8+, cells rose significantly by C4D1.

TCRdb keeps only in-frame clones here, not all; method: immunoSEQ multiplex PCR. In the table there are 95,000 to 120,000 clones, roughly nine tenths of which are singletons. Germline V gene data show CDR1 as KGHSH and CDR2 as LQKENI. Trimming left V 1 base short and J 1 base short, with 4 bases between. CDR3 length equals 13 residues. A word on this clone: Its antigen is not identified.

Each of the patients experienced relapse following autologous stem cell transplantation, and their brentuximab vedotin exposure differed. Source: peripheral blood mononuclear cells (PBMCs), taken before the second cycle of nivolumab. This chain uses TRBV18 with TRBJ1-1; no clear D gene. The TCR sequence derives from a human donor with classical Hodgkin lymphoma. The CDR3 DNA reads TGTGCCAGCTCACCACGAGAGAACACTGAAGCTTTCTTT. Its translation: CASSPRENTEAFF.